The rows below give T cell receptor beta chains drawn from one sample of a study. TCRdb re-called the multiplex PCR reads through MiXCR, storing one row per CDR3 protein. The top ten hold about 47% of the sample, which has around 820 distinct CDR3 sequences, roughly 20% seen once. Sequencing input: Tregs sorted from blood. Source of these receptors: a female donor with breast cancer. CDR3s leave out the opening cysteine and the closing phenylalanine or tryptophan. Each record gives: CDR3 protein, D gene, V gene. The D gene is left open where the match is weak.

cdr3_aa: ALKGYNYGYT
d_call: -
v_call: TRBV12-3/TRBV12-4

cdr3_aa: ASSHQQGRGYT
d_call: -
v_call: TRBV12-3/TRBV12-4

cdr3_aa: ASSLAGTVNYGYT
d_call: TRBD1
v_call: TRBV12-3/TRBV12-4

cdr3_aa: ASSGTGEVSGYT
d_call: TRBD1
v_call: TRBV12-3/TRBV12-4

cdr3_aa: ASRPEGLANYGYT
d_call: -
v_call: TRBV12-3/TRBV12-4

cdr3_aa: ASTRDGFNYGYT
d_call: -
v_call: TRBV12-3/TRBV12-4

cdr3_aa: ASSPRTAGDYGYT
d_call: -
v_call: TRBV12-3/TRBV12-4

cdr3_aa: ASRDGTGDGYT
d_call: TRBD1
v_call: TRBV12-3/TRBV12-4

cdr3_aa: ASRLRDSSGYT
d_call: TRBD1
v_call: TRBV12-3/TRBV12-4

cdr3_aa: ASSLDSSYGYT
d_call: -
v_call: TRBV12-3/TRBV12-4

cdr3_aa: ASSSGTGARYGYT
d_call: TRBD1
v_call: TRBV12-3/TRBV12-4

cdr3_aa: ASSSPGEANGYT
d_call: -
v_call: TRBV12-3/TRBV12-4

cdr3_aa: ASSRGQGIDGYT
d_call: TRBD1
v_call: TRBV12-3/TRBV12-4

cdr3_aa: ASSTRYGYT
d_call: -
v_call: TRBV12-3/TRBV12-4

cdr3_aa: ASSLAGTANYGYT
d_call: TRBD1
v_call: TRBV12-3/TRBV12-4

cdr3_aa: ASSFYSEGYGYT
d_call: -
v_call: TRBV12-3/TRBV12-4

cdr3_aa: ASSYAGTELLCYT
d_call: -
v_call: TRBV12-3/TRBV12-4

cdr3_aa: ASSHSGESDGYT
d_call: -
v_call: TRBV12-3/TRBV12-4

cdr3_aa: ASSLGSFNYGYT
d_call: -
v_call: TRBV12-3/TRBV12-4

cdr3_aa: ASSPGRIYGYT
d_call: -
v_call: TRBV12-3/TRBV12-4